This T cell receptor (beta chain) was sequenced in a study of molecular identifiers for immune sequencing clone quantification. Trimming cost V 8 bases and J 2 bases; bases outside gene matches: 6. CDR1 and CDR2 from the germline V gene are MNHEY and SMNVEV (reference sequence). The CDR3 has 14 residues. TCRdb re-derived calls from the PCR reads in MiXCR, one entry per CDR3 protein. Of 550,000 to 750,000 distinct CDR3 sequences listed, 15% to 20% were seen once; the top ten hold roughly 0.9%. Sequencing was done on a sample of naive CD8+ T cells from blood, with Jurkat cell RNA spiked in. Described subset: FACS-sorted CD8+CD4-CCR7+CD45RA+ naive T cells. This TCR came from a human donor in good health. Some libraries in this study had Jurkat cell RNA spiked in. The rearrangement links TRBV27 to TRBJ2-7; 10 bases match TRBD1. The CDR3 bases are TGTGCCAGCGGCTGGACAGGGGGTCCCTACGAGCAGTACTTC. The encoded protein is CASGWTGGPYEQYF.